This T cell receptor (beta chain) stems from a study of T cell repertoires in cytomegalovirus infection. Across the study: The public TCR beta signatures pointed to both CMV infection and matching HLA type.

This clonotype was seen many times. Its antigen is unknown. Findings and limits, study-wide: Of the TCR beta families, the public ones yielded a cumulative frequency that identified carriers of CMV plus the relevant HLA. It was HLA-C-restricted CMV-specific TCR beta clonotypes that dominated the response ex vivo.

Germline CDR1 MNHEY, CDR2 SVGEGT. Trimming stripped 6 bases from V and 8 bases from J, with 16 bases between. The CDR3 extends over 13 amino acids. In TCRdb, the reads were re-called with MiXCR into one record per CDR3 protein. The profile covers about 320,000 distinct CDR3 sequences, with more than 8% appearing a single time and approximately 4.5% taken by the ten largest. The sample was PBMCs. This receptor was identified in a human donor in good health (CMV status not recorded). Some clones in this sample may be carry-over from other donors' samples. The gene calls are TRBV6-2 or TRBV6-3 and TRBJ1-1; D gene unclear. CDR3 amino acids: CASRRRRTEEAFF. Here the CDR3 DNA reads TGTGCCAGCAGACGCCGGCGCACTGAAGAAGCTTTCTTT.